These T cell receptor beta chains were read from a single sample in a study of patients and donors after allogeneic stem cell transplantation. One entry per CDR3 protein, called by TCRdb with MiXCR from the RT-PCR reads. Of 920,000 or so distinct CDR3 sequences listed, over 15% are singletons. Sequencing was done on a sample of blood, either unsorted or a sorted T cell fraction (not recorded which). These receptors originate from a human donor who was either an allogeneic HSCT recipient or a stem cell or donor lymphocyte infusion donor (not recorded which). It is not recorded whose cells these are; they may come from a transplant donor. The CDR3 runs from the conserved cysteine through the conserved F or W. D genes are given only for firm matches. The size of a clone is reported for some rows only, either as once, few or many, or as a class for expanded clones.

CDR3nt,CDR3aa,j_gene,v_gene,abundance,d_gene
TGCAGTGCTGACAATGAGCAGTTCTTC,CSADNEQFF,TRBJ2-1,TRBV20-1,.,.
TGTGCCAGCAGCGCCCTCCCGGGACTAGCGGGAGGGCCCCAAGAGACCCAGTACTTC,CASSALPGLAGGPQETQYF,TRBJ2-5,TRBV9,.,TRBD2
TGTGCCAGCAGCTTATCCGGGACAGTTAATGAAAAACTGTTTTTT,CASSLSGTVNEKLFF,TRBJ1-4,TRBV7-8,few,TRBD1
TGTGCCAGCTCACCAATGATCGTCACCTTCTCTGGAAACACCATATATTTT,CASSPMIVTFSGNTIYF,TRBJ1-3,TRBV18,few,.
TGTGCCAGCACCACGACTAGTTTGGCCAGCAATGAGCAGTTCTTC,CASTTTSLASNEQFF,TRBJ2-1,TRBV12-3/TRBV12-4,.,.
TGTGCCAGCAGTTACGCAGGGGACGCGGGGCAGTACTTC,CASSYAGDAGQYF,TRBJ2-7,TRBV27,.,.
TGCAGTGCTAGAGAGGCAGAAGAGACCCAGTACTTC,CSAREAEETQYF,TRBJ2-5,TRBV20-1,few,.
TGTGCCAGCAGCAGGGTATTGAACACTGAAGCTTTCTTT,CASSRVLNTEAFF,TRBJ1-1,TRBV12-3/TRBV12-4,many,.
TGTGCCAGCACCTTTTTCCGGGAGCTGTTTTTT,CASTFFRELFF,TRBJ2-2,TRBV6-9,few,.
TGTGCCACCAGCAGAGATACGGGACTCTACGAGCAGTACTTC,CATSRDTGLYEQYF,TRBJ2-7,TRBV15,few,.
TGCGCCGCAGGCCAGGGCACAGATACGCAGTATTTT,CAAGQGTDTQYF,TRBJ2-3,TRBV4-3,few,.
TGTGCCAGCAGCTTAGACGGGACAGCGAAAGAGACCCAGTACTTC,CASSLDGTAKETQYF,TRBJ2-5,TRBV7-9,.,TRBD1
TGTGCCAGCAGCCCCTCCGGGGCCCAAGAGACCCAGTACTTC,CASSPSGAQETQYF,TRBJ2-5,TRBV7-9,few,.
TGTGCCAGCAGCCCGACAGTTTTCCCCTCTGGGGCCAACGTCCTGACTTTC,CASSPTVFPSGANVLTF,TRBJ2-6,TRBV14,few,.
TGCAGCGTTGAATCGGACCCGGCCAGGGGTGGCTACACCTTC,CSVESDPARGGYTF,TRBJ1-2,TRBV29-1,many,.
TGTGCCAGCAGCCCATGGACAGGGTTGGAGAATTCACCCCTCCACTTT,CASSPWTGLENSPLHF,TRBJ1-6,TRBV7-2,.,TRBD1
TGTGCCAGCAGCCCGGCGGAAGCGGGAGGTGAGCAGTTCTTC,CASSPAEAGGEQFF,TRBJ2-1,TRBV4-2,.,TRBD2
TGTGCCAGCAGCGTGGGTAACCAAGAGACCCAGTACTTC,CASSVGNQETQYF,TRBJ2-5,TRBV9,few,.
TGCAGTGCTAGAGAGGACACAGATACGCAGTATTTT,CSAREDTDTQYF,TRBJ2-3,TRBV20-1,.,.
TGCGCCAGCAGCTTACCCGCGGGGTTACAAGAGACCCAGTACTTC,CASSLPAGLQETQYF,TRBJ2-5,TRBV5-1,few,.
TGTGCCAGCGTCCCGGGGGACAGGGCTCTCGCGGGCTATGGCTACACCTTC,CASVPGDRALAGYGYTF,TRBJ1-2,TRBV28,.,TRBD1
TGTGCCAGCAGTGAAACATATGGGAGAACTGAAGCTTTCTTT,CASSETYGRTEAFF,TRBJ1-1,TRBV6-1,.,.
TGTGCCACCAGTGATCCCCAGGCTTCGTTTGGGGGGAACACCGGGGAGCTGTTTTTT,CATSDPQASFGGNTGELFF,TRBJ2-2,TRBV24-1,few,.
TGTGCCAGCAGTCTCCGGGACAGTTACAATGAGCAGTTCTTC,CASSLRDSYNEQFF,TRBJ2-1,TRBV5-1,many,TRBD1
TGTGCCAGCAGATTAAAGACATCGGACAGGAACACCGGGGAGCTGTTTTTT,CASRLKTSDRNTGELFF,TRBJ2-2,TRBV12-3/TRBV12-4,.,.
TGTGCCAGCAGAAGCGACGACTATGGCTACACCTTC,CASRSDDYGYTF,TRBJ1-2,TRBV12-3/TRBV12-4,few,.
TGCGCCAGCAGCCAAGATTATTCGGGGGGTGGCTACACCTTC,CASSQDYSGGGYTF,TRBJ1-2,TRBV4-3,few,.
TGTGCCTGGAGCGGGGTCCCGTTCGCGGATACTGAAGCTTTCTTT,CAWSGVPFADTEAFF,TRBJ1-1,TRBV30,once,.
TGCAGCGCGGAGAAAGACACTCTGAACACTGAAGCTTTCTTT,CSAEKDTLNTEAFF,TRBJ1-1,TRBV29-1,many,.
TGTGCCAGCAGCCAATACAGTACCGCAGATACGCAGTATTTT,CASSQYSTADTQYF,TRBJ2-3,TRBV4-2,.,.
TGTGCCAGCAGTTTTAAACCACCGGGACAGGGGGTAATCGGGGAGCTGTTTTTT,CASSFKPPGQGVIGELFF,TRBJ2-2,TRBV27,.,TRBD1
TGTGCCTGGAGTACGGGACTAGCGGGCTACGAGCAGTACTTC,CAWSTGLAGYEQYF,TRBJ2-7,TRBV30,few,TRBD2
TGTGCCAGCAGCTCTACTCTCTATCAGCCCCAGCATTTT,CASSSTLYQPQHF,TRBJ1-5,TRBV7-2,few,.
TGTGCCAGCAGTTTAGTCCATAAAAACACTGAAGCTTTCTTT,CASSLVHKNTEAFF,TRBJ1-1,TRBV12-3/TRBV12-4,.,.
TGTGCCAGCGGGGGGACTAGCGGGACTACAGATACGCAGTATTTT,CASGGTSGTTDTQYF,TRBJ2-3,TRBV6-1,.,TRBD2
TGCAGTGCTATCGCGGTCACCGGTGGCCTCCAAGAGACCCAGTACTTC,CSAIAVTGGLQETQYF,TRBJ2-5,TRBV20-1,few,.
TGCGCCAGCAGTTCGACTAGCGGGGCCTTAGAGACCCAGTACTTC,CASSSTSGALETQYF,TRBJ2-5,TRBV5-1,few,TRBD2
TGCAGTGCTAGACGCGGGGAAGAGACCCAGTACTTC,CSARRGEETQYF,TRBJ2-5,TRBV20-1,.,.
TGTGCCACCAGTGGTACCGGTAAGATCCAAGAGACCCAGTACTTC,CATSGTGKIQETQYF,TRBJ2-5,TRBV24-1,.,.
TGTGCCAGCACCCCAAGGCCCGAATCCTACAATGAGCAGTTCTTC,CASTPRPESYNEQFF,TRBJ2-1,TRBV6-2/TRBV6-3,few,.
TGTGCCAGCAGCTTGTTACTGGACAGCACAGATACGCAGTATTTT,CASSLLLDSTDTQYF,TRBJ2-3,TRBV5-5,few,.
TGTGCCATCAGATTTGGACTAGCGGGGTCTTACGAGCAGTACTTC,CAIRFGLAGSYEQYF,TRBJ2-7,TRBV10-3,many,TRBD2
TGTGCCACCAGCAGAGTTTGGACAACCGGGACAGGTTATGGCTACACCTTC,CATSRVWTTGTGYGYTF,TRBJ1-2,TRBV15,.,TRBD1
TGTGCCAGCAGTTTAGGTAGCGGGGGGGCGTCATCGGTGGAGCAGTACTTC,CASSLGSGGASSVEQYF,TRBJ2-7,TRBV12-3/TRBV12-4,few,TRBD2
TGTGCCAGCAACCGGGACTATGGCTACACCTTC,CASNRDYGYTF,TRBJ1-2,TRBV12-3/TRBV12-4,.,.